This T cell receptor beta chain was found in a study of blood T cell repertoires in COVID-19. About the study: The study drew acute and convalescent COVID-19 samples from the United States, Italy and Spain. PBMCs, B-cell-depleted T cells, or T cells were the source of the cDNA or gDNA that made up the material.

Original data processing: Nucleated cell counts were estimated from reference gene primer amplification. Profiling relied on immunoSEQ multiplex PCR, and the TCRdb table lists in-frame clones only, not all of them. From that table come the V and J calls and clone size; the DNA was used to work out D and trimming. This table has 130,000 or so clones, 70% to 90% appearing once. V was shortened by 3 bases and J by 7 bases, with 16 bases between the two germline ends. This CDR3 contains 15 residues. CDR1 and CDR2 (germline): SGHTA, FQGNSA. The sequence derives from a woman aged 60-75 years with acute or convalescent COVID-19. The chain uses TRBV7-2 and TRBJ1-5, with D maybe TRBD1 (6 bases). Material: peripheral blood. The CDR3 DNA follows: TGTGCCAGCAGCTTTATAAGAGGGGGTGAGCAGCCCCAGCATTTT. Its protein is CASSFIRGGEQPQHF.